One sample yielded the 21 T cell receptor beta chains listed below, sequenced in a study of T-cell reconstitution after alpha-beta-depleted transplantation in children. The TCRbeta library incorporated unique molecular identifiers. A single record per CDR3 protein comes from TCRdb applying MiXCR to the PCR reads. The data contain some 150,000 distinct CDR3 sequences, 8.8% of them seen just once; the ten biggest clones take up 18%. Sequences were derived from PBMCs, mostly from graft donor cells, sampled 180 days after TCRalphabeta/CD19-depleted stem cell transplant. The receptors come from a female patient aged 2-9 years who had a stem cell transplant for congenital amegakaryocytic thrombocytopenia, so the T cells may come from the graft donor.

The sample holds many counts of this clonotype. This chain joins TRBV28 and TRBJ2-5; D is unclear. The CDR3 is 15 amino acids. Germline CDR1 is MDHEN and CDR2 is SYDVKM. V lost 4 bases and J 1 base, leaving 13 bases between the germline ends. CDR3 nucleotide sequence: TGTGCCAGCAGTTCCCAAGCCAGAATCCAAGAGACCCAGTACTTC. Translated, it gives CASSSQARIQETQYF.

This clonotype was counted ten times or more. The V gene is TRBV5-1, the J gene TRBJ2-1; perhaps TRBD1 as D (9 bases). CDR3 length: 15 residues. Germline V lookup: CDR1 SGHRS, CDR2 YFSETQ. V was pared by 4 bases and J by 3 bases, with 14 bases between. The chain's CDR3 is CASSREGQGYNEQFF. The CDR3 DNA is TGCGCCAGCAGCCGGGAGGGACAGGGCTACAATGAGCAGTTCTTC.

Concerning this clonotype: As the CDR3 is not closed by the conserved phenylalanine or tryptophan, this likely results from a read error. The V call is TRBV15, the J call TRBJ2-1, with a possible D match to TRBD2 (7 bases). The CDR3 runs to 13 residues. CDR1 and CDR2 (germline): LNHNV, YYDKDF (reference sequence). V lost 7 bases, J lost 10 bases, and 17 bases lay in between. The CDR3 bases are TGTGCCACCAAGTGGACGGGGGGCGTGGAGCAGTTCCTC. Its translation: CATKWTGGVEQFL.

This clonotype was counted between two and nine times. The chain carries TRBV28 and TRBJ2-1, with D possibly called TRBD1 or TRBD2 (5 bases each). This CDR3 has 12 residues. CDR1 is MDHEN and CDR2 is SYDVKM in the germline V gene. V was trimmed by 5 bases and J by 8 bases, leaving 10 bases between them. The CDR3 sequence: CASSPLGDEQFF. The CDR3 DNA sequence: TGTGCCAGCAGTCCTCTGGGGGATGAGCAGTTCTTC.

This clonotype was counted at least ten times. The V and J genes are TRBV5-1 and TRBJ1-1; D uncertain. The CDR3 loop spans 12 amino acids. The V gene's germline CDR1 is SGHRS and CDR2 YFSETQ. V was shortened by 3 bases and J by 5 bases, with 8 bases between the two germline ends. In DNA form, the CDR3 reads TGCGCCAGCAGCTCGGTGGGGACTGAAGCTTTCTTT. Translating it yields CASSSVGTEAFF.

Many counts were recorded for this clonotype. This sequence joins TRBV6-5 and TRBJ1-3; D is unresolved. With 5 bases removed from V and 0 bases from J, the gap between germline ends came to 11 bases. The CDR3 has 15 amino acids. Germline assignment: CDR1 MNHEY and CDR2 SVGAGI. CDR3 DNA sequence: TGTGCCAGCAGTCAGGACGTTAGCTCTGGAAACACCATATATTTT. Translated: CASSQDVSSGNTIYF.

Regarding this clonotype: A much larger clone lies one base from this, so it may be a read error. Written as DNA, the CDR3 is TGTGCCAGCAGCGCCCCACTAGGCTACAATGAGCAGTTCTTC. Its protein product is CASSAPLGYNEQFF. V and J are TRBV7-6 and TRBJ2-1; D is perhaps TRBD2 (5 bases). The CDR3 sequence is 14 residues long. The ends were cut back, 5 bases at V and 3 bases at J, with 11 bases in the middle. Germline V gene data show CDR1 as SGHVS and CDR2 as FNYEAQ. Full variable domain (outside the CDR3, taken from reference TRBV7-6 and TRBJ2-1): GAGVSQSPRYKVTKRGQDVALRCDPISGHVSLYWYRQALGQGPEFLTYFNYEAQQDKSGLPNDRFSAERPEGSISTLTIQRTEQRDSAMYRCASSAPLGYNEQFFGPGTRLTVL.

This clonotype was seen ten or more times. The V and J genes are TRBV7-9 and TRBJ2-1; D possibly corresponds to TRBD1 (5 bases). The CDR3 runs to 16 residues. Germline CDR1 and CDR2: SEHNR and FQNEAQ (reference sequence). Deletions cut 5 bases from V and 1 base from J, with 15 bases between. The DNA of the CDR3 is TGTGCCAGCAGCCCTAGTAGGGGTCCTTCCTACAATGAGCAGTTCTTC. Its protein product is CASSPSRGPSYNEQFF.

At least ten counts were recorded for this clonotype. The chain has TRBV5-1 and TRBJ2-2; D unclear. Germline CDR1 is SGHRS and CDR2 is YFSETQ. V dropped 0 bases and J dropped 2 bases, with 5 bases sitting between them. This CDR3 has 14 residues. The CDR3 DNA follows: TGCGCCAGCAGCTTGGAGCCTAACACCGGGGAGCTGTTTTTT. It translates to CASSLEPNTGELFF.

This clonotype has at least ten counts. The V and J genes are TRBV14 and TRBJ1-2; no clear D. The CDR3 has 19 amino acids. V was pared by 3 bases and J by 3 bases, with 26 bases between. Germline values: CDR1 SGHDN, CDR2 FVKESK. CDR3 nucleotide sequence: TGTGCCAGCAGCCATAAGACGCTGACGTGGGCTGCCGGGGACTATGGCTACACCTTC. This gives the protein CASSHKTLTWAAGDYGYTF.

The genes are TRBV28 and TRBJ2-7; 8 nucleotides match TRBD2. This CDR3 has 14 amino acids. With V trimmed by 6 bases and J by 3 bases, 7 bases remained unmatched. In germline, CDR1 is MDHEN, CDR2 SYDVKM. In nucleotides, the CDR3 is TGTGCCAGCAGGTTAGGGACTAGAGGCTACGAGCAGTACTTC. Its translation is CASRLGTRGYEQYF. The entire variable domain, with the rest obtained from reference TRBV28 and TRBJ2-7, is as follows: DVKVTQSSRYLVKRTGEKVFLECVQDMDHENMFWYRQDPGLGLRLIYFSYDVKMKEKGDIPEGYSVSREKKERFSLILESASTNQTSMYLCASRLGTRGYEQYFGPGTRLTVT.

In its sample, this clonotype was seen many times. The J gene is TRBJ2-7, the V gene TRBV5-1, with TRBD2 matching over 7 bases. The V gene end was trimmed by 1 base and the J gene end by 1 base; junction bases not matched to a gene: 5. In germline, CDR1 is SGHRS, CDR2 YFSETQ. CDR3 length equals 15 residues. Here the CDR3 reads CASSLIGGKSYEQYF. CDR3 DNA: TGCGCCAGCAGCTTGATCGGGGGGAAATCCTACGAGCAGTACTTC.

This clonotype was detected a few times. The chain's CDR3 is CASSPQYF. The CDR3 DNA reads TGTGCCAGCAGCCCGCAGTATTTT. The chain is built from TRBV7-2 and TRBJ2-3, with D unclear. Trimming cost V 5 bases and J 10 bases, with 1 base left between them. The germline V gene has CDR1 SGHTA and CDR2 FQGNSA. The CDR3 consists of 8 residues.

This clonotype was recorded many times. The J gene is TRBJ2-7, the V gene TRBV7-9, with 7 nucleotides matching TRBD1. CDR3 size: 15 residues. V lost 0 bases and J lost 6; bases outside the gene matches: 8. Looked up from germline, CDR1 is SEHNR and CDR2 is FQNEAQ (reference sequence). In nucleotides, the CDR3 is TGTGCCAGCAGCTTAGCCGACAGGGTACGCTGCGAGCAGTACTTC. Encoded protein: CASSLADRVRCEQYF.

This clonotype has at least ten counts. This rearrangement joins TRBV12-3 or TRBV12-4 to TRBJ2-7, with 12 bases lining up with TRBD2. The V segment lost 2 bases and the J segment 4 bases; nucleotides outside the gene matches: 0. The CDR3 totals 14 residues. Here the CDR3 reads CASSLLAGGYEQYF. CDR3 DNA sequence: TGTGCCAGCAGTTTACTAGCGGGAGGGTACGAGCAGTACTTC.

This clonotype was found many times. The chain carries TRBV5-5 and TRBJ2-7; D not certain. Germline-derived CDR1 and CDR2 are SGHKS and YYEKEE (reference sequence). The ends were cut back, 3 bases at V and 6 bases at J, with 7 bases in the middle. CDR3 length equals 11 residues. The CDR3 sequence is CASSSNGEQYF. CDR3 coding DNA: TGTGCCAGCAGCTCCAACGGCGAGCAGTACTTC.

This clonotype was detected many times. V gene TRBV3-1 combines with J gene TRBJ2-3; D uncertain. Germline lookup yields CDR1 LGHDT and CDR2 YNNKEL (reference sequence). The CDR3 is 12 amino acids. The V and J ends lost 2 bases and 6 bases respectively, with 6 bases between them. CDR3 residues: CASSQLEDTQYF. DNA of the CDR3: TGTGCCAGCAGCCAACTCGAGGATACGCAGTATTTT.

Ten or more counts support this clonotype. The rearrangement joins TRBV20-1 to TRBJ2-5, with unresolved D. Trimming took 3 bases from V and 5 from J, leaving 7 bases between them. The CDR3 spans 11 residues. The germline V gene has CDR1 DFQATT and CDR2 SNEGSKA (reference sequence). Here the CDR3 DNA reads TGCAGTGCTAGCTTTCGGGAGACCCAGTACTTC. Translation gives CSASFRETQYF.

There are many counts of this clonotype. V usage is TRBV5-1 and J usage is TRBJ1-5, with 7 bases aligning to TRBD1. Germline values: CDR1 SGHRS, CDR2 YFSETQ. The CDR3 totals 13 residues. V was pared by 2 bases and J by 8 bases, with 4 bases of the junction left unmatched. CDR3 in amino acids: CASSFQGTEPQHF. The CDR3 bases are TGCGCCAGCAGCTTCCAGGGGACAGAGCCCCAGCATTTT. Together with reference TRBV5-1 and TRBJ1-5, the CDR3 gives the full variable domain: KAGVTQTPRYLIKTRGQQVTLSCSPISGHRSVSWYQQTPGQGLQFLFEYFSETQRNKGNFPGRFSGRQFSNSRSEMNVSTLELGDSALYLCASSFQGTEPQHFGDGTRLSIL.

This chain uses TRBV14 with TRBJ2-7; 9 bases fit TRBD1. With 5 bases clipped from V and 6 bases from J, the junction kept 11 bases outside the gene matches. The CDR3 is 15 residues long. The V gene's germline CDR1 is SGHDN and CDR2 FVKESK. CDR3 in amino acids: CASSSIRDRALEQYF. CDR3 nucleotide sequence: TGTGCCAGCAGCTCTATCCGGGACAGGGCCCTCGAGCAGTACTTC.

In DNA, the CDR3 is TGTGCCAGTAGTACACTCATTGGACAGGGCTATCAGCCCCAGCATTTT. Encoded protein: CASSTLIGQGYQPQHF. The genes are TRBV19 and TRBJ1-5; 8 positions agree with TRBD1. J was trimmed by 5 bases and V by 4 bases; bases with no gene match: 10. This CDR3 contains 16 residues. Germline assignment: CDR1 LNHDA and CDR2 SQIVND (reference sequence).